A selection of T cell receptor beta chains follows, all from one sample in a study of T cell responses to AZD1222 COVID-19 vaccine. The protocol was immunoSEQ multiplex PCR, while the TCRdb copy is restricted to in-frame clones and leaves out a portion. The profile shows 80,000 to 95,000 clones, around 89% of them singletons. The source material was peripheral blood, sampled on day 0 of MenACWY control vaccination. These receptors were taken from an adult in good health. Both conserved end residues are trimmed from each CDR3.

CDR3 protein: ASSRTGSPQPQH
V gene: TRBV7-9
J gene: TRBJ1-5

CDR3 protein: ASSIDRGGGYT
V gene: TRBV12-3/TRBV12-4
J gene: TRBJ1-2

CDR3 protein: ASRDRAYGYT
V gene: TRBV6-6
J gene: TRBJ1-2

CDR3 protein: ASSQNSPLH
V gene: TRBV28
J gene: TRBJ1-6

CDR3 protein: ASSPGTQSSYEQY
V gene: TRBV18
J gene: TRBJ2-7

CDR3 protein: ASSVKGGDHT
V gene: TRBV9
J gene: TRBJ1-2

CDR3 protein: ASTEPGATDTQY
V gene: TRBV6-5
J gene: TRBJ2-3

CDR3 protein: ASSLQPHGYT
V gene: TRBV11-3
J gene: TRBJ1-2

CDR3 protein: ASSHTSGRGETQY
V gene: TRBV4-3
J gene: TRBJ2-5

CDR3 protein: ASSSSFTGGTEAF
V gene: TRBV6-5
J gene: TRBJ1-1

CDR3 protein: ASSQARAGTNEKLF
V gene: TRBV3-1/TRBV3-2
J gene: TRBJ1-4

CDR3 protein: ASSRTGTIEAF
V gene: TRBV28
J gene: TRBJ1-1

CDR3 protein: ATNRDTISPLH
V gene: TRBV28
J gene: TRBJ1-6

CDR3 protein: ASTRTEDSNQPQH
V gene: TRBV5-5
J gene: TRBJ1-5

CDR3 protein: ASSSGQADTQY
V gene: TRBV5-8
J gene: TRBJ2-3

CDR3 protein: ASSYTPVQANYGYT
V gene: TRBV6-5
J gene: TRBJ1-2

CDR3 protein: ASSFLQETQY
V gene: TRBV19
J gene: TRBJ2-5

CDR3 protein: ASSLVKGRNTEAF
V gene: TRBV7-9
J gene: TRBJ1-1

CDR3 protein: ASSHIYGGLDQPQH
V gene: TRBV7-8
J gene: TRBJ1-5

CDR3 protein: SVLATRDQPQH
V gene: TRBV29-1
J gene: TRBJ1-5

CDR3 protein: AWSPGLTGFGRETQY
V gene: TRBV30
J gene: TRBJ2-5

CDR3 protein: ASSLELREEQY
V gene: TRBV7-7
J gene: TRBJ2-7

CDR3 protein: ASSISDTQY
V gene: TRBV19
J gene: TRBJ2-3

CDR3 protein: ASSLGGDYGYT
V gene: TRBV12-3/TRBV12-4
J gene: TRBJ1-2

CDR3 protein: ASSRTSGNNEQF
V gene: TRBV7-2
J gene: TRBJ2-1

CDR3 protein: ASSPDIRNTEAF
V gene: TRBV3-1/TRBV3-2
J gene: TRBJ1-1

CDR3 protein: ASSPTRGSPLH
V gene: TRBV14
J gene: TRBJ1-6

CDR3 protein: ASSLGTGAFTEAF
V gene: TRBV27
J gene: TRBJ1-1

CDR3 protein: AINPDNSYNEQF
V gene: TRBV10-3
J gene: TRBJ2-1

CDR3 protein: ASSESTRDRVSYEQY
V gene: TRBV25-1
J gene: TRBJ2-7

CDR3 protein: ASSQDRYEQY
V gene: TRBV4-1
J gene: TRBJ2-7

CDR3 protein: ASSQLTGGPSYEQY
V gene: TRBV5-1
J gene: TRBJ2-7

CDR3 protein: ASSFDIKQPQH
V gene: TRBV28
J gene: TRBJ1-5

CDR3 protein: ASSLLREGVYGYT
V gene: TRBV28
J gene: TRBJ1-2

CDR3 protein: ASSPLAGYNNEQF
V gene: TRBV7-2
J gene: TRBJ2-1

CDR3 protein: ASSGQGGARSNQPQH
V gene: TRBV28
J gene: TRBJ1-5

CDR3 protein: ASNGAAKEKLF
V gene: TRBV28
J gene: TRBJ1-4

CDR3 protein: ASSPPLGAETQY
V gene: TRBV28
J gene: TRBJ2-5

CDR3 protein: SVESVRGAPYEQY
V gene: TRBV29-1
J gene: TRBJ2-7

CDR3 protein: ASSMGPLYGYT
V gene: TRBV6-5
J gene: TRBJ1-2

CDR3 protein: ASSLAVTDEQF
V gene: TRBV7-2
J gene: TRBJ2-1